Below are 30 T cell receptor beta chains sequenced from a single sample in a study of beta chain features in type 1 diabetes. Study results and caveats: People with Type 1 diabetes carried modestly yet significantly shorter TCRB CDR3s in all four CD4+ subsets.

Isolated RNA was reverse transcribed in full, so expressed TCRB transcripts were sequenced. Only in-frame clones appear in the TCRdb table, and some are missing; sequencing was by immunoSEQ multiplex PCR. The data contain around 130,000 clones, 9% of them seen just once; the ten biggest clones take up 0.75%. Their recognized antigens are unknown. Sequences were obtained from central memory CD4+ T cells from blood. These receptors were taken from a man aged 25 to 45 with type 1 diabetes.

The rearrangement joins TRBV5-1 to TRBJ1-1; D possibly corresponds to TRBD1 (5 bases). The CDR3 is 14 residues long. V was shortened by 3 bases and J by 5 bases, with 14 bases between the two germline ends. Germline CDR1 is SGHRS and CDR2 is YFSETQ. CDR3 bases: TGCGCCAGCAGCTACGGGGGGGGTAGGACTGAAGCTTTCTTT. Protein: CASSYGGGRTEAFF.

This clone was found a few times. The chain couples TRBV2 to TRBJ1-3; a possible D gene is TRBD1 (6 bases). CDR3 length equals 14 residues. Trimming took 6 bases from V and 5 from J, leaving 14 bases between them. Germline CDR1 and CDR2: SNHLY and FYNNEI. The CDR3 region has the DNA TGTGCCAGCAGCCGGGACAACATTAGAAACACCATATATTTT. Protein product: CASSRDNIRNTIYF.

The table lists this clone with a few counts. The V call is TRBV19, the J call TRBJ2-7, with 7 bases fitting TRBD2. J was trimmed by 2 bases and V by 5 bases; bases with no gene match: 12. CDR3 length: 16 residues. Germline V gene sequence: CDR1 LNHDA, CDR2 SQIVND (reference sequence). The CDR3 DNA reads as TGTGCCAGTAGTTCCAGAGGGGCTAGCGGCGCCTACGAGCAGTACTTC. This encodes CASSSRGASGAYEQYF.

The chain couples TRBV4-2 to TRBJ2-5; 10 bases line up with TRBD2. The CDR3 consists of 16 residues. CDR1 is LGHNA, CDR2 YNFKEQ, per germline. After removal of 3 bases from V and 5 bases from J, the junction contained 9 bases not matched to a gene. The CDR3 sequence is CASSQGSGGLGETQYF. The DNA of the CDR3 is TGTGCCAGCAGCCAGGGTAGCGGGGGGCTGGGGGAGACCCAGTACTTC.

The chain recombines TRBV29-1 with TRBJ2-3; D is unresolved. CDR1 is SQVTM, CDR2 ANQGSEA, per germline. The CDR3 is 11 amino acids. Deletions cut 7 bases from V and 6 bases from J, with 11 bases between. CDR3 bases: TGCAGCGGGTCCAGCGATGATACGCAGTATTTT. Protein: CSGSSDDTQYF.

This sequence joins TRBV10-3 and TRBJ1-3; possible D gene TRBD1, 5 bases. Germline V lookup: CDR1 ENHRY, CDR2 SYGVKD. The V gene lost 6 bases and the J gene lost 0 bases, with 12 bases spanning the gap. This CDR3 has 15 amino acids. This chain's CDR3 is CAISRDSRSGNTIYF. The CDR3 DNA reads as TGTGCCATCAGCCGGGACTCCCGCTCTGGAAACACCATATATTTT.

In its sample, this clone was seen a few times. DNA of the CDR3: TGTGCCAGCAGCCAAGAACCCGGGTGGGAGAATTATTTCCCTAGCTCCTACAATGAGCAGTTCTTC. This sequence encodes CASSQEPGWENYFPSSYNEQFF. The chain couples TRBV4-2 to TRBJ2-1; a weak D match, TRBD2 (5 bases). The germline V and J ends were trimmed by 0 bases and 0 bases, with 27 bases remaining between them. The CDR3 loop spans 22 amino acids. Germline V gives CDR1 LGHNA, CDR2 YNFKEQ.

This clone was found a few times. V gene TRBV29-1 combines with J gene TRBJ1-5, with D unclear. The germline CDR1 and CDR2 sequences are SQVTM and ANQGSEA. This CDR3 is built from 14 residues. Trimming shortened V by 6 bases and J by 1 base, and 13 bases separated the two germline ends. The CDR3 here is CSVVTAGSNQPQHF. DNA for the CDR3: TGCAGCGTCGTAACGGCAGGAAGCAATCAGCCCCAGCATTTT.

This clone has just a few counts. The sample holds other DNA sequences that translate to the same CDR3. The CDR3 here is CASSLADNEQFF. The CDR3, as DNA: TGCGCCAGCAGCTTGGCGGACAATGAGCAGTTCTTC. The chain joins TRBV5-1 to TRBJ2-1; D not resolved. Trimming removed 0 bases from V and 5 bases from J, with 3 bases in between. CDR1 and CDR2 (germline): SGHRS, YFSETQ. The CDR3 has 12 residues.

This clone was counted between two and nine times. The genes are TRBV27 and TRBJ2-5; 8 bases line up with TRBD2. The CDR3 loop spans 16 amino acids. CDR1 and CDR2 (germline): MNHEY, SMNVEV (reference sequence). Trimming took 1 base from V and 4 from J; bases not matched to a gene: 8. The CDR3 protein is CASSLLGSGKGETQYF. Here the CDR3 DNA reads TGTGCCAGCAGTTTATTAGGTAGCGGGAAGGGAGAGACCCAGTACTTC.

This clone has only one observation. V gene TRBV4-1 combines with J gene TRBJ2-1; D may be TRBD2 (5 bases). The V and J ends lost 0 bases and 0 bases respectively, with 12 bases between them. This CDR3 comprises 17 residues. Germline V gives CDR1 MGHRA, CDR2 YSYEKL. Here the CDR3 DNA reads TGCGCCAGCAGCCAAGATGATCCGAGCGGCTCCTACAATGAGCAGTTCTTC. Protein product: CASSQDDPSGSYNEQFF.

The chain joins TRBV5-4 to TRBJ2-1, with 9 bases identical to TRBD1. V shed 4 bases and J 2 bases; nucleotides not matched to a gene: 7. Germline lookup yields CDR1 SGHNT and CDR2 YYREEE (reference sequence). The CDR3 has 16 residues. The CDR3 sequence: CASSHGQGFTYNEQFF. The CDR3, as DNA: TGTGCCAGCAGCCACGGACAGGGGTTCACCTACAATGAGCAGTTCTTC.

This chain joins TRBV10-3 and TRBJ1-5, with 8 nucleotides matching TRBD1. Trimming removed 6 bases from V and 5 bases from J; junction bases left unmatched: 9. CDR1 is ENHRY, CDR2 SYGVKD, per germline. The CDR3 loop spans 15 amino acids. Written as DNA, the CDR3 is TGTGCCATCAGAGCTACGGGACAGGAGCATCAGCCCCAGCATTTT. It is translated as CAIRATGQEHQPQHF.

To note about this clone: Other DNA variants within this sample encode the same CDR3. V is TRBV5-1 and J is TRBJ2-7; D unclear. Looked up from germline, CDR1 is SGHRS and CDR2 is YFSETQ. The CDR3 runs to 13 residues. Trimming left V 0 bases short and J 5 bases short, with 9 bases between. The CDR3 bases are TGCGCCAGCAGCTTGGTGGCGGAGAACGAGCAGTACTTC. Amino acids: CASSLVAENEQYF.

This rearrangement joins TRBV30 to TRBJ2-7, with TRBD1 matching 8 bases. V shed 8 bases, J shed 6 bases, and the junction held 12 bases outside the gene matches. The CDR3 covers 13 residues. Germline V gene lookup returns CDR1 GTSNPN and CDR2 SVGIG (reference sequence). In DNA, the CDR3 is TGTGCCCGTGAGGACAGGGATAAGGGCGAGCAGTACTTC. Residues: CAREDRDKGEQYF.

This clone has a handful of counts. This sequence joins TRBV29-1 and TRBJ1-2; weak D call: TRBD1 (6 bases). The CDR3 length is 11 residues. Germline CDR1 is SQVTM and CDR2 is ANQGSEA. V gave up 7 bases and J gave up 5 bases, with 11 bases separating them. The CDR3 DNA sequence: TGCAGCGGCACGACAGGATATGGCTACACCTTC. Its protein product is CSGTTGYGYTF. Looking up the rest from reference TRBV29-1 and TRBJ1-2 gives the full variable domain: SAVISQKPSRDICQRGTSLTIQCQVDSQVTMMFWYRQQPGQSLTLIATANQGSEATYESGFVIDKFPISRPNLTFSTLTVSNMSPEDSSIYLCSGTTGYGYTFGSGTRLTVV.

The chain joins TRBV6-6 to TRBJ2-5; 9 bases are shared with TRBD2. Germline V gene data show CDR1 as MNHNY and CDR2 as SVGAGI (reference sequence). The CDR3 extends over 15 amino acids. J lost 5 bases, V lost 7 bases, and 11 bases had no gene match. The CDR3 bases are TGTGCCAGCACTCCACCCGGGACTAGCCGGGAGACCCAGTACTTC. Translating it yields CASTPPGTSRETQYF.

This clone was seen only a few times. V is TRBV4-2 and J is TRBJ1-6, with D hard to call. Between the trimmed V and J ends, which lost 0 bases and 8 bases, there was a span of 5 bases. The CDR3 runs to 13 residues. CDR1 and CDR2 (germline): LGHNA, YNFKEQ. CDR3 residues: CASSQDTHSPLHF. DNA of the CDR3: TGTGCCAGCAGCCAAGATACTCATTCACCCCTCCACTTT.

The CDR3 DNA is TGTGCCAGCAGCTTCGGGACAAACTATGGCTACACCTTC. Its translation is CASSFGTNYGYTF. This chain connects TRBV5-6 to TRBJ1-2, with D perhaps TRBD1 (6 bases). Trimming removed 2 bases at V and 2 bases at J, with 7 bases between. Germline CDR1 and CDR2: SGHDT and YYEEEE. The CDR3 extends over 13 amino acids.

This chain uses TRBV15 with TRBJ2-2; 7 nucleotides line up with TRBD1. The CDR3 spans 15 residues. The germline V gene has CDR1 LNHNV and CDR2 YYDKDF (reference sequence). Unmatched junction bases numbered 11, after V lost 7 bases and J lost 6 bases. The CDR3 loop is CATTPRTGRSGELFF. Here the CDR3 DNA reads TGTGCCACCACCCCCCGGACAGGTAGATCCGGGGAGCTGTTTTTT.

This clone turned up a few times. V usage is TRBV7-2 and J usage is TRBJ2-7; 8 nucleotides align to TRBD1. The J segment lost 4 bases and the V segment lost 2 bases, leaving 16 bases of the junction unmatched. This CDR3 region has 18 residues. Per the germline V gene, CDR1 is SGHTA and CDR2 is FQGNSA. The CDR3 DNA follows: TGTGCCAGCAGCTTAACTTTGGCAGGGGGCTCATCTGAGTACGAGCAGTACTTC. Protein: CASSLTLAGGSSEYEQYF. Full variable domain (rest looked up from reference TRBV7-2 and TRBJ2-7): GAGVSQSPSNKVTEKGKDVELRCDPISGHTALYWYRQSLGQGLEFLIYFQGNSAPDKSGLPSDRFSAERTGGSVSTLTIQRTQQEDSAVYLCASSLTLAGGSSEYEQYFGPGTRLTVT.

V gene TRBV18 combines with J gene TRBJ1-1, with D unresolved. Germline values: CDR1 KGHSH, CDR2 LQKENI. The CDR3 is made up of 11 amino acids. The V end was cut by 4 bases, the J end by 4 bases, with 4 bases between. CDR3 sequence: CASSRSTEAFF. Written as DNA, the CDR3 is TGTGCCAGCTCACGGAGCACTGAAGCTTTCTTT.

The chain links TRBV30 to TRBJ2-3; D is undetermined. The CDR3 has 11 residues. Germline V gene sequence: CDR1 GTSNPN, CDR2 SVGIG (reference sequence). V dropped 1 base and J dropped 6 bases, with 5 bases sitting between them. CDR3 residues: CAWSEPDTQYF. CDR3 sequence (DNA): TGTGCCTGGAGTGAGCCGGATACGCAGTATTTT.

This clone was recorded a few times. The chain carries TRBV5-4 and TRBJ2-2; possible D gene TRBD2, 7 bases. Germline loops: CDR1 SGHNT, CDR2 YYREEE (reference sequence). CDR3 length: 13 amino acids. The V end was cut by 4 bases, the J end by 6 bases, with 10 bases between. The CDR3 bases are TGTGCCAGCAGCAGGGGGGGGCCCGGGGAGCTGTTTTTT. This encodes CASSRGGPGELFF. Complete variable domain (other parts from reference TRBV5-4 and TRBJ2-2): ETGVTQSPTHLIKTRGQQVTLRCSSQSGHNTVSWYQQALGQGPQFIFQYYREEENGRGNFPPRFSGLQFPNYSSELNVNALELDDSALYLCASSRGGPGELFFGEGSRLTVL.

Here the CDR3 reads CASSRQVSTDTQYF. The CDR3 nucleotides are TGCGCCAGCAGCCGACAGGTTAGCACAGATACGCAGTATTTT. The genes are TRBV4-3 and TRBJ2-3, with D maybe TRBD1 (6 bases). The CDR3 contains 14 residues. The V end was cut by 4 bases, the J end by 0 bases, with 8 bases between. Germline CDR1 LGHNA, CDR2 YSLEER.

The chain joins TRBV5-1 to TRBJ1-1; a weak D match, TRBD1 (6 bases). In germline, CDR1 is SGHRS, CDR2 YFSETQ. This CDR3 spans 12 amino acids. V was shortened by 2 bases and J by 11 bases, with 13 bases between the two germline ends. CDR3 bases: TGCGCCAGCAGCTTAGCCGGGACATCGGCTTTCTTT. This translates into CASSLAGTSAFF.

The V gene is TRBV6-6, the J gene TRBJ1-6; 7 bases match TRBD1. J was trimmed by 12 bases and V by 4 bases; bases with no gene match: 9. Per germline, CDR1 MNHNY and CDR2 SVGAGI (reference sequence). The CDR3 is 14 amino acids. The CDR3, as DNA: TGTGCCAGCAGTTTGGTCCAGGGGGTTAGACCCCTCCACTTT. Protein: CASSLVQGVRPLHF.

This clone came up a few times. The chain combines TRBV7-6 with TRBJ2-3; D gene ambiguous. This CDR3 has 12 residues. Trimming removed 4 bases at V and 5 bases at J, with 7 bases between. Germline CDR1 is SGHVS and CDR2 is FNYEAQ. The chain's CDR3 is CASSYQRDTQYF. In DNA, the CDR3 is TGTGCCAGCAGCTACCAGCGAGATACGCAGTATTTT.

This clone came up a few times. This chain connects TRBV21-1 to TRBJ1-5; the table assigns TRBD1, which was not confirmed against the DNA. TRBV21-1 constitutes a pseudogene. CDR3 length: 18 amino acids. As DNA, the CDR3 is TGTGCCAGCACGAAGGACATGGATCGCAAAAATAGCAATCAGCCCCAGCATTTT. Translated: CASTKDMDRKNSNQPQHF.

This clone showed up just a few times. The chain links TRBV28 to TRBJ2-7; 9 nucleotides align to TRBD1. J gave up 4 bases and V 7 bases, and 11 bases lay outside the gene matches. Germline V gives CDR1 MDHEN, CDR2 SYDVKM. CDR3 size: 15 residues. The CDR3 here is CASITSGQGSYEQYF. CDR3 in DNA: TGTGCCAGCATAACGTCGGGACAGGGTTCGTACGAGCAGTACTTC.